Below, 4 T cell receptor beta chains from the same sample are listed, as sequenced in a study of prognosis after radiotherapy for stage I lung cancer. Multiplex PCR, run in two rounds, amplified TCR beta CDR3 from genomic DNA. First-round PCR used primers specific to each TRBV and TRBJ gene. TCRdb called the multiplex PCR reads again in MiXCR, with one record for every CDR3 protein. This sample has 13,000 to 15,000 distinct CDR3 sequences; 37% occur once, and the top ten carry 41%. The sequenced sample was PBMCs, obtained before or after stereotactic body radiation therapy (not recorded which). The receptor source for this set is a donor at least 50 years old with non-small cell lung cancer.

There are many counts of this clonotype. The gene calls are TRBV6-1 and TRBJ1-1, with D possibly matching TRBD1 (6 bases). The CDR3 is 11 amino acids. Germline V gene lookup returns CDR1 MNHNS and CDR2 SASEGT. V was pared by 8 bases and J by 11 bases, with 15 bases between. CDR3 DNA sequence: TGTGCCAGCGTAGGGGGGGTTTGGGCTTTCTTT. Its translation is CASVGGVWAFF.

In this sample, this clonotype is medium-sized. The chain uses TRBV11-2 and TRBJ2-1; possibly TRBD2 for D (5 bases). The germline V gene encodes CDR1 SGHAT and CDR2 FQNNGV. The CDR3 is 14 residues long. Trimming stripped 6 bases from V and 7 bases from J, with 16 bases between. CDR3 sequence (DNA): TGTGCCAGCAGTAGGGCTAGCTTTTTGAATGAGCAGTTCTTC. Its translation: CASSRASFLNEQFF.

Concerning this clonotype: Germline and junction disagree at one end, which may indicate a read error. J is TRBJ2-2 and V is TRBV6-9; D not resolved. CDR1 is MNHGY, CDR2 SVAAGI, per germline. The CDR3 consists of 16 residues. DNA of the CDR3: TGTGTCAGCAGTTACCAACGGTCACCATACACCGGGGAGCTGTTTTTT. This sequence encodes CVSSYQRSPYTGELFF.

This clonotype is medium-sized in the sample. The J gene is TRBJ1-1, the V gene TRBV28; possible D gene TRBD1, 5 bases. V gave up 3 bases and J gave up 5 bases, with 10 bases separating them. Per germline, CDR1 MDHEN and CDR2 SYDVKM. This CDR3 is 13 amino acids long. This chain's CDR3 is CASSLGGRTEAFF. The CDR3, as DNA: TGTGCCAGCAGTTTGGGGGGTCGGACTGAAGCTTTCTTT.